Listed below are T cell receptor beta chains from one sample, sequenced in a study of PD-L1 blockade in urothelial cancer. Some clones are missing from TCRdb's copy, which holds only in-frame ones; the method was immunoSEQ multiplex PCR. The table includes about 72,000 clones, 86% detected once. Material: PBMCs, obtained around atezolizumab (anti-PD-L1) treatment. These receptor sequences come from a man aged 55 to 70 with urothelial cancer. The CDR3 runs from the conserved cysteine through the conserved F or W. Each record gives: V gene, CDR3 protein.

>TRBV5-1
CASSLGEDGQFNYGYTF
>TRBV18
CASSRAPSNTGELFF
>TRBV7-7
CASSHHRGTDTQYF
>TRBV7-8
CASSPLAGAPRGEQFF
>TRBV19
CASSIYGRGSNTDTQYF
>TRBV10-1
CASNRGFQETQYF
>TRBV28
CASSSDRITEAFF
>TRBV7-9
CASSATGVYNQPQHF
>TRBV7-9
CASSLGDYLQETQYF
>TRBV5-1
CASSPGGGDYEQYF
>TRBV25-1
CARSQGSSGEQYF
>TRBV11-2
CASSLNRGNTEAFF
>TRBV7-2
CASSQGAGLGGNTIYF
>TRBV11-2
CASSLDRGADTQYF
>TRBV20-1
CSAVLGGTQYF
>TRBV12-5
CASAPGTEYGYTF
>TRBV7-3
CASSSSDANTGELFF
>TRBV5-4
CASAPGLNTEAFF
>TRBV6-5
CASRHGGASYEQYF
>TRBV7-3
CASSTLGGGEQYF
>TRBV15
CATSRDQMQPQHF
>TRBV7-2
CASSLSLAGQETQYF
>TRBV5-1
CASSGPGGDTQYF
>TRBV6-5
CASSYSWAEPGNTIYF